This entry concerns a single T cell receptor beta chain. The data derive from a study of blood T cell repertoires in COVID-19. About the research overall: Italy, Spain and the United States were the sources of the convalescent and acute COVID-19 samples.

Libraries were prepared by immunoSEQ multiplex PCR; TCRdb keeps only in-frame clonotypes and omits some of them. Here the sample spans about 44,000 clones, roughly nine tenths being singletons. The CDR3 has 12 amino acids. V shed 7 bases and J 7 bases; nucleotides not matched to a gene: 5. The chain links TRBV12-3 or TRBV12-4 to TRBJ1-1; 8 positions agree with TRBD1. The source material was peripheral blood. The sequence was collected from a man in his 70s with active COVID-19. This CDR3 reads CASNRQGSEAFF. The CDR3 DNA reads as TGTGCCAGCAACAGACAGGGGAGTGAAGCTTTCTTT.